This record concerns one T cell receptor (beta chain) sequence. The data stem from a study of blood T cell repertoires in COVID-19. Assay: immunoSEQ multiplex PCR; the TCRdb copy retains only in-frame clones and omits some. Among around 170,000 clones listed, about 80% were seen once. Trimming cost V 1 base and J 1 base, with 4 bases left between them. The CDR3 spans 13 residues. Germline V gene data show CDR1 as LNHDA and CDR2 as SQIVND (reference sequence). The sequencing sample was made of PBMCs or T cells enriched from blood (not recorded which). The origin of this receptor is a man in his fifties or sixties who had been exposed to COVID-19. The chain combines TRBV19 with TRBJ1-2; no firm D call. The CDR3 DNA is TGTGCCAGTAGTATAGGCGGTAACTATGGCTACACCTTC. This codes for CASSIGGNYGYTF.